The rows below give T cell receptor beta chains drawn from one sample of a study of early T cells in non-severe SARS-CoV-2 infection. MiXCR, run by TCRdb on the 5' RACE reads, gives a single entry per CDR3 protein. The repertoire holds 37,000 or so distinct CDR3 sequences, with approximately 5% as singletons. The sequenced sample was whole blood. These receptors were taken from an adult who was a healthcare worker with PCR-confirmed SARS-CoV-2 infection or an uninfected control (not recorded which). Both conserved end residues are part of each CDR3. Fields, in order: clone size, CDR3 length, V gene, J gene, D gene, CDR3 protein, CDR3 DNA. A D gene is named only where the DNA matches it firmly. Where a row states a size, it is once, few, many or the class of an expanded clone; other rows omit it.

>many|12|TRBV6-6|TRBJ1-1|TRBD1
CASRTGETEAFF
TGTGCCAGCAGGACAGGGGAAACTGAAGCTTTCTTT
>many|15|TRBV10-3|TRBJ2-3|-
CAISDWGVNADTQYF
TGTGCCATCAGTGATTGGGGGGTTAACGCAGATACGCAGTATTTT
>many|14|TRBV5-1|TRBJ2-1|-
CASSLGGGDNEQFF
TGCGCCAGCAGCTTGGGGGGAGGTGACAATGAGCAGTTCTTC
>-|15|TRBV6-6|TRBJ2-5|-
CASRHGAGNQETPYF
TGTGCCAGCAGACACGGGGCGGGGAACCAAGAGACCCCGTACTTC
>many|14|TRBV29-1|TRBJ2-2|-
CSVANLANTGELFF
TGCAGCGTTGCCAACCTAGCGAACACCGGGGAGCTGTTTTTT
>many|15|TRBV7-8|TRBJ1-2|-
CASSLTGAETSGYTF
TGTGCCAGCAGCTTAACCGGGGCAGAAACAAGTGGCTACACCTTC
>few|17|TRBV12-3/TRBV12-4|TRBJ2-6|TRBD1
CASSQTGGVAGANVLTF
TGTGCCAGCAGCCAGACAGGGGGCGTAGCTGGGGCCAACGTCCTGACTTTC
>many|14|TRBV25-1|TRBJ2-1|-
CASSAGGSYNEQFF
TGTGCCAGCAGTGCCGGGGGATCCTACAATGAGCAGTTCTTC
>many|13|TRBV5-1|TRBJ2-1|-
CASSTNLRNEQFF
TGCGCCAGCAGCACCAACCTGAGGAATGAGCAGTTCTTC
>few|15|TRBV19|TRBJ2-7|TRBD2
CASSRYLAGAYEQYF
TGTGCCAGTAGTAGATATCTAGCGGGAGCCTACGAGCAGTACTTC
>few|16|TRBV5-1|TRBJ1-1|TRBD1
CASSLAPGGGHTEAFF
TGCGCCAGCAGCTTGGCTCCAGGGGGCGGGCACACTGAAGCTTTCTTT
>many|13|TRBV6-2/TRBV6-3|TRBJ2-1|-
CAHGKRARNEQFF
TGTGCCCACGGGAAGAGGGCCAGAAATGAGCAGTTCTTC
>many|15|TRBV7-6|TRBJ1-3|-
CASSLGYGSGNTIYF
TGTGCCAGCAGCTTAGGTTACGGTTCGGGAAACACCATATATTTT
>many|14|TRBV7-9|TRBJ2-7|-
CASSSRLTSYEQYF
TGTGCCAGCAGTTCGCGACTGACATCCTACGAGCAGTACTTC
>many|13|TRBV18|TRBJ2-3|-
CASSPWGTDTQYF
TGTGCCAGCTCACCGTGGGGCACAGATACGCAGTATTTT
>many|15|TRBV15|TRBJ2-2|-
CATSRDLRAGGELFF
TGTGCCACCAGCAGAGACTTGAGGGCAGGCGGGGAGCTGTTTTTT
>many|15|TRBV18|TRBJ2-3|TRBD1
CASSPRTGLTDTQYF
TGTGCCAGCTCACCGCGGACAGGGCTCACAGATACGCAGTATTTT
>many|11|TRBV5-6|TRBJ2-2|-
CASSLSGELFF
TGTGCCAGCAGCCTCTCCGGGGAGCTGTTTTTT
>many|17|TRBV7-2|TRBJ2-7|-
CASSLEGIGSNSYEQYF
TGTGCCAGCAGCTTAGAAGGGATCGGCAGTAACTCCTACGAGCAGTACTTC
>few|15|TRBV3-1|TRBJ1-4|TRBD1
CASSPPGQGYEKLFF
TGTGCCAGCAGTCCCCCGGGACAGGGGTATGAAAAACTGTTTTTT
>-|24|TRBV6-2/TRBV6-3|TRBJ2-3|TRBD2
CASSYPVGSGGTEAPPTHTDTQYF
TGTGCCAGCAGTTACCCTGTGGGTAGCGGGGGGACCGAGGCCCCCCCTACACACACAGATACGCAGTATTTT
>many|15|TRBV12-3/TRBV12-4|TRBJ2-5|-
CASSLGLLLGETQYF
TGTGCCAGCAGTTTGGGACTTCTATTGGGAGAGACCCAGTACTTC
>few|16|TRBV3-1|TRBJ2-2|TRBD1
CASSQAGAGGNGELFF
TGTGCCAGCAGCCAAGCGGGTGCAGGGGGAAACGGGGAGCTGTTTTTT
>-|17|TRBV5-1|TRBJ1-1|TRBD1
CASSPSPAGGTRVQAFF
TGCGCCAGCAGCCCGTCTCCCGCAGGGGGGACACGGGTACAAGCTTTCTTT